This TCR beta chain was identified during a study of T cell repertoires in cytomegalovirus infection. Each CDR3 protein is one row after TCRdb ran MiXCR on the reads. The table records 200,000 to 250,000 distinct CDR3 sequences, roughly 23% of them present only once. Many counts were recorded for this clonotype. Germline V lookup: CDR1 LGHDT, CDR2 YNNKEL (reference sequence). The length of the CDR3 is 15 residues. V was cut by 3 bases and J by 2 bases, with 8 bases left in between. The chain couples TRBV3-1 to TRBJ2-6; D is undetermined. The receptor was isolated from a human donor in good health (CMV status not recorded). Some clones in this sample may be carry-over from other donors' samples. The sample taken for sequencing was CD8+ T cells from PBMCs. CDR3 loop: CASSQGFTGANVLTF. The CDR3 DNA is TGTGCCAGCAGCCAGGGGTTTACTGGGGCCAACGTCCTGACTTTC.